This TCR beta chain is from a study of T-cell reconstitution after alpha-beta-depleted transplantation in children. Unique molecular identifiers were incorporated when the TCRbeta library was constructed. TCRdb re-derived calls from the PCR reads in MiXCR, one entry per CDR3 protein. The data show approximately 290,000 distinct CDR3 sequences, approximately 10% seen once. The V gene's germline CDR1 is GTSNPN and CDR2 SVGIG (reference sequence). The V and J ends lost 3 bases and 5 bases, in that order; junction bases with no gene match: 3. The CDR3 is made up of 14 amino acids. The source was peripheral blood, collected 180 days after TCRalphabeta/CD19-depleted stem cell transplant. The chain couples TRBV30 to TRBJ2-3; 12 bases map to TRBD2. This clonotype was obtained from a male patient between 2 and 9 years old who had a stem cell transplant for chronic granulomatous disease, so the T cells may come from the graft donor. The CDR3, as DNA: TGTGCCTGGAGACTAGCGGGGGGATTAGATACGCAGTATTTT. Translating gives CAWRLAGGLDTQYF.